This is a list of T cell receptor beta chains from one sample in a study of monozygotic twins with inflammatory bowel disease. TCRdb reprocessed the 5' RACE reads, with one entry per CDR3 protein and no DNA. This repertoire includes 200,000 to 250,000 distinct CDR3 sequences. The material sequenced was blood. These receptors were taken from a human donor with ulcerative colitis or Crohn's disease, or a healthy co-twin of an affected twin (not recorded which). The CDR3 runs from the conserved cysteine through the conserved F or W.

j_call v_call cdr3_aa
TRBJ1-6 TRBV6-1 CASRDRGSYNSPLHF
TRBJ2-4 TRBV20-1 CSASSSGGNIQYF
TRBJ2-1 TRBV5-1 CASSYEGPAGDEQFF
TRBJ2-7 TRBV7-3 CASSLGDGNGRYEQYF
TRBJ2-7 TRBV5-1 CASSLMGNSGYEQYF
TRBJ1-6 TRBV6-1 CASSEAGSRNNSPLHF
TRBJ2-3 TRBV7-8 CASSPPGPREDTQYF
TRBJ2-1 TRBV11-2 CAGAEGAGLEQFF
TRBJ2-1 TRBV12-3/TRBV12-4 CASTLTSLGNNEQFF
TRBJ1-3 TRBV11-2 CASSSQDIASGNTLYF
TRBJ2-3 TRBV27 CASSLLTGEALVDTQYF
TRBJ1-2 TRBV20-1 CSARDTQGARGYTF
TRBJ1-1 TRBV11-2 CASSLGDRGSGRKNTEAFF
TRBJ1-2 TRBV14 CASSPVGRDGYTF
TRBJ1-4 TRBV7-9 CASSSPMDKLFF
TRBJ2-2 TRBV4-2 CASSQLLAGPANTGELFF
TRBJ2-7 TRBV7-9 CASSLLDSYEQYF
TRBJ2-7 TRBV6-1 CASTSRDRDGYEQYF
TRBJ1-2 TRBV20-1 CSARDLGAFYGYTF
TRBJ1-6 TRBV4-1 CASSLVSYNSPLHF
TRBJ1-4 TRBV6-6 CASFGGGEKLFF
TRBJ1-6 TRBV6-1 CASSRWTSYNSPLHF
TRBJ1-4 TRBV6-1 CASRLTGVEKLFF
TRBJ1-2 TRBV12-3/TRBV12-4 CASSFEGAVGYTF
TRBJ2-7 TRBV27 CASSSPGLASYEQYF
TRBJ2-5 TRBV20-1 CSARAPRRETQYF
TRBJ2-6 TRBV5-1 CASSLEGLGSGANVLTF
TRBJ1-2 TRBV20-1 CSASRNYGYTF
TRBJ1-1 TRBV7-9 CASSLVPNTEAFF
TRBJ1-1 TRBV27 CASSKVRVPNTEAFF
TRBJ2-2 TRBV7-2 CASSLAGADTGELFF
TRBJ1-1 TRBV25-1 CASSELGADMNTEAFF
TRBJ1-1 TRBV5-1 CASSWEQGEAPSTEAFF
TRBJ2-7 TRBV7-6 CASSPNRGDEQYF
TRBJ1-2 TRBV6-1 CASSEVGPGQGAGYTF
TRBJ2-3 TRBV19 CASSTGRRDTQYF
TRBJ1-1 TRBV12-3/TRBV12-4 CASRPDRANEAFF
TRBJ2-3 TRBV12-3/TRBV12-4 CASTPRRDTQYF
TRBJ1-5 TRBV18 CASSARQSGDQPQHF
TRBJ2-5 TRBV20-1 CSAEGLAGGLLETQYF
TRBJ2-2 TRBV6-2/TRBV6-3 CASSYALGGRTGELFF
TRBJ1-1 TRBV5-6 CASSPKGGWNTEAFF
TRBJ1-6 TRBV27 CASSLSNLGGGGRNSPLHF
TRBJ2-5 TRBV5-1 CASSLVAGIQETQYF
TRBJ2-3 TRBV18 CASSPELPQGPDTQYF
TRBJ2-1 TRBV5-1 CASSEGPSSNEQFF
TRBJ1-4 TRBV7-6 CASSLSQGYEKLFF
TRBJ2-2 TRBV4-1 CASSLGPGRELFF
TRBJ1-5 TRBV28 CASRTTGNNQPQHF
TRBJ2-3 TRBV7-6 CASSFDSFTDTQYF
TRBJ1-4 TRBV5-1 CASSLGTATNEKLFF
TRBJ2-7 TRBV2 CASRGGRSGSSYEQYF
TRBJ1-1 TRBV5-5 CASSLGTSRGMNTEAFF
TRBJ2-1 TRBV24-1 CATSLAGGNYNEQFF
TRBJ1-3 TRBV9 CASSNRDRGRDTIYF